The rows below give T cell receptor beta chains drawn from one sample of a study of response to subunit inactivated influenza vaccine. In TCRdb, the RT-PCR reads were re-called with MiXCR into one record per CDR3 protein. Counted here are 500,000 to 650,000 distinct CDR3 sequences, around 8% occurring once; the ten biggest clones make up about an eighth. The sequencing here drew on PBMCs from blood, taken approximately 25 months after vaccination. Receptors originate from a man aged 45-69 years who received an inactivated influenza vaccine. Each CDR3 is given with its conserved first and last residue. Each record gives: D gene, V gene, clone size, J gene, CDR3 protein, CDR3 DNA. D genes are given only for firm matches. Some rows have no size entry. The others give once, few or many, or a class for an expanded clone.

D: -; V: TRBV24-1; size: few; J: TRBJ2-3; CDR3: CATSSEATKRTDTQYF; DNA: TGTGCCACCAGTTCCGAGGCGACAAAGCGCACAGATACGCAGTATTTT
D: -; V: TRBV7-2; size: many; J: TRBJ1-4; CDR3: CASSLGGQSNEKLFF; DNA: TGTGCCAGCAGCTTAGGTGGACAGTCTAACGAAAAACTGTTTTTT
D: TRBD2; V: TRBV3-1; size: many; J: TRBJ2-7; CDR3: CASSLGLAAAYEQYF; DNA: TGTGCCAGCAGCCTAGGACTAGCGGCCGCCTACGAGCAGTACTTC
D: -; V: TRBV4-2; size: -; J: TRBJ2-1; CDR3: CASSPAERGVADEQFF; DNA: TGTGCCAGCAGCCCCGCCGAGAGGGGGGTCGCGGATGAGCAGTTCTTC
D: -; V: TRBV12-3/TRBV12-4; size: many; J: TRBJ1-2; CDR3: CASSLISYGYTF; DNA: TGTGCCAGCAGTTTAATCAGCTATGGCTACACCTTC
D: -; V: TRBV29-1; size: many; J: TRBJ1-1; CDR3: CSSGQLSTEAFF; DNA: TGCAGTTCCGGGCAGCTGAGCACTGAAGCTTTCTTT
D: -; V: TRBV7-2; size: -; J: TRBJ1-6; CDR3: CASSLQGRGSPLHF; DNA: TGTGCCAGCAGCTTACAGGGTCGGGGCTCACCCCTCCACTTT
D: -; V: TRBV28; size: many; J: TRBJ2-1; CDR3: CASSLSLGSSYNEQFF; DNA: TGTGCCAGCAGTTTATCTCTGGGTAGCTCCTACAATGAGCAGTTCTTC
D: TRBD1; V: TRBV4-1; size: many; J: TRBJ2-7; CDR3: CASSQGFAGGLREQYF; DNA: TGCGCCAGCAGCCAAGGTTTCGCAGGGGGTCTAAGAGAGCAGTACTTC
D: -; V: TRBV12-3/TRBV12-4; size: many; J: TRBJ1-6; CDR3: CASSLLWGNNSPLHF; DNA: TGTGCCAGCAGTTTATTGTGGGGAAACAATTCACCCCTCCACTTT
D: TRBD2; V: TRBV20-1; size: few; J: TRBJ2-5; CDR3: CSATGLAGGLAETQYF; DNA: TGCAGTGCCACGGGACTAGCGGGGGGATTGGCAGAGACCCAGTACTTC
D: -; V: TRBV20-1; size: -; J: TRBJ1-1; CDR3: CSAVQRGKGMNTEAFF; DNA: TGCAGTGCTGTCCAGAGGGGGAAGGGGATGAACACTGAAGCTTTCTTT
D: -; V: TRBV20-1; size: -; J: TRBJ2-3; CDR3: CSAPSLASSTDTQYF; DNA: TGCAGTGCGCCGTCCCTAGCGTCTAGCACAGATACGCAGTATTTT
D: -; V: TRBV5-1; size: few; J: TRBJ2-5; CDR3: CASSFQGEGETQYF; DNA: TGCGCCAGCAGCTTCCAGGGAGAAGGAGAGACCCAGTACTTC
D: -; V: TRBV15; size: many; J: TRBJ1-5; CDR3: CATSRDPGNQPQHF; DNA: TGTGCCACCAGCAGAGACCCAGGGAACCAGCCCCAGCATTTT
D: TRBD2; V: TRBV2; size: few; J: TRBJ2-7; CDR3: CASSPLRLAGGRTSSYEQYF; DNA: TGTGCCAGCAGTCCCTTGAGGCTAGCGGGAGGCAGAACTAGCTCCTACGAGCAGTACTTC
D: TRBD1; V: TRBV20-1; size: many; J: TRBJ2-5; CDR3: CSTSGGQETQYF; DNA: TGCAGTACTTCAGGGGGTCAAGAGACCCAGTACTTC